The source of this T cell receptor (beta chain) is a study of T cell repertoires in cytomegalovirus infection (dated by TCRdb to between 2018 and 2021). Concerning the study at large: The peptide stimulations were aimed at well-studied HLA-B-restricted epitopes as well as recently identified HLA-C-restricted CMV epitopes, whose presentation resists viral immunomodulation. Because public TCR beta signatures pointed to carriage of CMV infection together with the matching HLA type, the HLA type of each donor mattered for the analysis.

The CDR3 runs 13 residues from the cysteine to the phenylalanine. Left in the record is the CDR3 DNA by itself, 39 bases read in frame from the first base. The junction shows trimming of 5 bases on V and 4 bases on J, plus 11 bases between the germline ends. CDR1 and CDR2 (MNHEY, SMNVEV) derive from the germline V gene (reference sequence). Study-level results and caveats: In both this cohort and an independent 352-donor cohort, the cumulative frequency of public TCR beta family members distinguished carriers of CMV infection plus the relevant HLA type. The ex vivo response was dominated by HLA-C-restricted CMV-specific TCR beta clonotypes, which also provided the single most frequent clonotype in two of eight donors.

Comment on this clonotype: It lacks a known antigen. No base quality values were provided; no much bigger clone lies one nucleotide off.

The reads were generated on an Illumina HiSeq 1500. TCRdb reanalyzed the raw reads on its own, using fastp at Q25 for trimming and MiXCR for clone calling, and kept in-frame beta chains. For every CDR3 protein sequence, its rows merge into one entry that carries the most common genes and DNA. Within this sample are approximately 350,000 distinct CDR3 sequences, with nearly 35% of them counted one time only. The ten biggest clones cover roughly 14% of the sample. In the paper's terms, the treatment or condition label means: in vitro stimulation with specific CMV peptide epitopes to enrich CMV-specific T cells.

The sample in question was cultured PBMCs, obtained from culture after CMV antigen stimulation. Recombination joined TRBV27 with TRBJ1-2, and perhaps TRBD1 as D gene, on 6 matching bases. The sequence derives from a human donor in good health (CMV status not recorded). Some clones in this sample may be carry-over from other donors' samples. The encoded CDR3 is CASSEGGSYGYTF. The DNA sequence follows: TGTGCCAGCAGTGAGGGGGGTTCCTATGGCTACACCTTC.